This is a list of T cell receptor beta chains from one sample in a study of CDR3 diversity in severe acne. One entry per CDR3 protein results from TCRdb running MiXCR on the PCR reads. Among over 90,000 distinct CDR3 sequences, 45% to 60% were seen once, and the ten largest hold 9.5% to 15%. Sequencing was performed on blood. These receptors were obtained from a male donor with acne. Both conserved end residues are trimmed from each CDR3. D genes are given only for firm matches.

V gene: TRBV10-3
D gene: TRBD2
CDR3 protein: AISDRTSGRAAVANEQF

V gene: TRBV6-5
D gene: -
CDR3 protein: ASSYSAAVNTEAF

V gene: TRBV14
D gene: TRBD2
CDR3 protein: ASSQVAGLSEQF

V gene: TRBV7-9
D gene: TRBD1
CDR3 protein: ASSRRTGGQETQY

V gene: TRBV27
D gene: TRBD2
CDR3 protein: ASSFGTSGEEQF

V gene: TRBV25-1
D gene: -
CDR3 protein: ASGTGGYEKLF

V gene: TRBV7-6
D gene: -
CDR3 protein: ASSSRTANTEAF

V gene: TRBV5-1
D gene: TRBD1
CDR3 protein: ASSLEQGATEAF

V gene: TRBV7-8
D gene: -
CDR3 protein: ASSLAGGGNQPQH

V gene: TRBV6-5
D gene: TRBD1
CDR3 protein: ASSMTGEVQPQH

V gene: TRBV28
D gene: -
CDR3 protein: ASSLDAGSNEQF

V gene: TRBV7-6
D gene: -
CDR3 protein: ASRLGRGIAYEQY

V gene: TRBV10-1
D gene: -
CDR3 protein: ASSAQGLDTQY

V gene: TRBV19
D gene: -
CDR3 protein: ASSPRAQLNQPQH

V gene: TRBV6-1
D gene: -
CDR3 protein: ASSDRQVTGELF

V gene: TRBV20-1
D gene: TRBD2
CDR3 protein: SARAEGTSGPTWDEQF

V gene: TRBV2
D gene: -
CDR3 protein: ASINGNTEAF

V gene: TRBV29-1
D gene: -
CDR3 protein: SVESFDSPHNEQF

V gene: TRBV18
D gene: -
CDR3 protein: ASSPREETQY

V gene: TRBV5-8
D gene: TRBD1
CDR3 protein: ASSLGQGALEQF

V gene: TRBV10-1
D gene: -
CDR3 protein: ASSQFGSGELF

V gene: TRBV20-1
D gene: TRBD2
CDR3 protein: SASRGSHEQY

V gene: TRBV4-1
D gene: TRBD2
CDR3 protein: ASSQVDMGLAGGHEQF

V gene: TRBV5-1
D gene: TRBD1
CDR3 protein: ASSLAGTGGTDTQY

V gene: TRBV29-1
D gene: -
CDR3 protein: SGVGDEQF

V gene: TRBV7-8
D gene: TRBD1
CDR3 protein: ASSMTRTGSLSGANVLT

V gene: TRBV19
D gene: -
CDR3 protein: ASMPGPFSQEQY

V gene: TRBV6-6
D gene: -
CDR3 protein: ASSPGVGTGELF

V gene: TRBV18
D gene: -
CDR3 protein: ASSPSGVSGETQY

V gene: TRBV3-1
D gene: -
CDR3 protein: ASSRRDGGGEAQY

V gene: TRBV6-5
D gene: -
CDR3 protein: ASSSRLSAQY

V gene: TRBV12-3/TRBV12-4
D gene: TRBD1
CDR3 protein: ATTLDRVYEQY

V gene: TRBV29-1
D gene: -
CDR3 protein: SVEPGSGVYT

V gene: TRBV29-1
D gene: -
CDR3 protein: SAQSPSDTEAF

V gene: TRBV28
D gene: -
CDR3 protein: ASTGPTDNSPLH

V gene: TRBV5-8
D gene: -
CDR3 protein: ASSLGGLGKQY

V gene: TRBV2
D gene: -
CDR3 protein: ASKGLEQY

V gene: TRBV5-6
D gene: TRBD1
CDR3 protein: ASSAGTGGFQPQH

V gene: TRBV10-1
D gene: -
CDR3 protein: ASSEAGQGGTGANVLT

V gene: TRBV6-1
D gene: -
CDR3 protein: ASKLSGTEAF

V gene: TRBV28
D gene: TRBD1
CDR3 protein: ASSMGQGGYGYT

V gene: TRBV6-2/TRBV6-3
D gene: -
CDR3 protein: ASSYSIGPRYSNQPQH

V gene: TRBV7-8
D gene: TRBD2
CDR3 protein: ASSLGLAGVTGELF

V gene: TRBV2
D gene: -
CDR3 protein: ASRVGEPNTQY

V gene: TRBV7-7
D gene: -
CDR3 protein: ASSLGQGRQETQY

V gene: TRBV5-1
D gene: TRBD2
CDR3 protein: ASRPLSGRGAYNEQF

V gene: TRBV29-1
D gene: -
CDR3 protein: SVGGRTEAF

V gene: TRBV7-9
D gene: -
CDR3 protein: ASGLTAQGDYGYT

V gene: TRBV5-1
D gene: TRBD2
CDR3 protein: ASSPGLAGGFYEQY

V gene: TRBV6-2/TRBV6-3
D gene: -
CDR3 protein: ASSTPSRVNEKLF

V gene: TRBV6-5
D gene: TRBD1
CDR3 protein: ASRHPRTGNTEAF

V gene: TRBV15
D gene: -
CDR3 protein: ATSESLSKTQY

V gene: TRBV7-3
D gene: -
CDR3 protein: ASSPFGQQETQY

V gene: TRBV11-2
D gene: TRBD2
CDR3 protein: ASGPRLATTNEQF

V gene: TRBV28
D gene: -
CDR3 protein: ASSGGSGANVLT